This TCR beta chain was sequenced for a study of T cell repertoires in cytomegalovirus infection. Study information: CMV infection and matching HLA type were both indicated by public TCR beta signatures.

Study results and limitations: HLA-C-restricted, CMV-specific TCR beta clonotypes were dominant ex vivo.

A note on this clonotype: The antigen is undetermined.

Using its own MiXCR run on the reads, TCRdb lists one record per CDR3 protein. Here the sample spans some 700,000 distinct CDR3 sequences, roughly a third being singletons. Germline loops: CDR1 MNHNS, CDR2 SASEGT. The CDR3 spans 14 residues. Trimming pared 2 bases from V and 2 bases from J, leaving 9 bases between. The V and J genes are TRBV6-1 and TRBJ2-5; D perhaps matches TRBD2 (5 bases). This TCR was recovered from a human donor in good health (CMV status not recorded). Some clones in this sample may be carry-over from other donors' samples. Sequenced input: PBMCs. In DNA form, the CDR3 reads TGTGCCAGCAGTGAAACCGGGATGCAAGAGACCCAGTACTTC. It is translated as CASSETGMQETQYF.